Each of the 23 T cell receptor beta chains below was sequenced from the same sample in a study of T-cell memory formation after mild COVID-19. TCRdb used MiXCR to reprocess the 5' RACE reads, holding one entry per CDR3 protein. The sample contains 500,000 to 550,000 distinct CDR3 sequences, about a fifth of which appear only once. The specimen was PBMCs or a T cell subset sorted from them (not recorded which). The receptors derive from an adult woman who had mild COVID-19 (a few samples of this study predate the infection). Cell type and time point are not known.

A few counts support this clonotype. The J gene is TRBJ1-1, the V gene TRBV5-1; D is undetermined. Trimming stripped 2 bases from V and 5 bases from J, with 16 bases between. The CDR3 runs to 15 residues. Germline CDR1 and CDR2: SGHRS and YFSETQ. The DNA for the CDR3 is TGCGCCAGCAGCTTCCAGGTCCCGGGAGGGACTGAAGCTTTCTTT. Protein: CASSFQVPGGTEAFF.

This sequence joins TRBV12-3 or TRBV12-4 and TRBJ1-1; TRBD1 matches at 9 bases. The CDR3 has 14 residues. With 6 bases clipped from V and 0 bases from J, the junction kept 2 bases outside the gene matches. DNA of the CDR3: TGTGCCAGCAGCACAGGGGGCCTGAACACTGAAGCTTTCTTT. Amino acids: CASSTGGLNTEAFF.

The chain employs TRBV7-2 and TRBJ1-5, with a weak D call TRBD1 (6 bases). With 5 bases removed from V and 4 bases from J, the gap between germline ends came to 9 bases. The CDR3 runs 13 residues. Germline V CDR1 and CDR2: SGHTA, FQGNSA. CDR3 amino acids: CASSGQLNQPQHF. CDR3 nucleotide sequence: TGTGCCAGCAGCGGACAGTTAAATCAGCCCCAGCATTTT.

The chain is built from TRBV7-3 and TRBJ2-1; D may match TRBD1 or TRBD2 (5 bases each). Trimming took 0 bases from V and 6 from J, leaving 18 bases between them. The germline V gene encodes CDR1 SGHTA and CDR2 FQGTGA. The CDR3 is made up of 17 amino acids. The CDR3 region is CASSLTGWDPASNEQFF. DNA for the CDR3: TGTGCCAGCAGCTTAACGGGGTGGGACCCTGCGTCCAATGAGCAGTTCTTC.

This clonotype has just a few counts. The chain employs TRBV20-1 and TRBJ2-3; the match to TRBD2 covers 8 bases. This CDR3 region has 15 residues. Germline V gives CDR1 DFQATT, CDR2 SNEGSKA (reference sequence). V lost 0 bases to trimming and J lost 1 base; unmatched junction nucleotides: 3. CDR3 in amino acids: CSARDQAGGTDTQYF. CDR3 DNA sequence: TGCAGTGCTAGAGACCAAGCGGGGGGCACAGATACGCAGTATTTT.

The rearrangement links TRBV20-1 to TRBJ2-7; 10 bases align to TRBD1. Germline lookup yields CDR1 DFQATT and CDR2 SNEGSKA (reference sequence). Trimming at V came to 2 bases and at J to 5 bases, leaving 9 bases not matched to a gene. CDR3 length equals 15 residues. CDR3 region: CSARPLTGGFNEQYF. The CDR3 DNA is TGCAGTGCTAGACCACTGACAGGGGGCTTCAACGAGCAGTACTTC.

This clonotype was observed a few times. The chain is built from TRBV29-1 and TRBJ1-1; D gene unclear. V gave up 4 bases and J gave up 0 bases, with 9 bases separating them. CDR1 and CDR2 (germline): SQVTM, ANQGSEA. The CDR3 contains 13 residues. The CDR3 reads CSVVGRMNTEAFF. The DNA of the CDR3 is TGCAGCGTTGTAGGCAGAATGAACACTGAAGCTTTCTTT.

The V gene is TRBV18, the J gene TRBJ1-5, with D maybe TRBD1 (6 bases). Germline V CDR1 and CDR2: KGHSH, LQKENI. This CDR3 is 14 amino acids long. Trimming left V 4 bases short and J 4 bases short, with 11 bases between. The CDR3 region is CASSLQGLNQPQHF. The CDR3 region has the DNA TGTGCCAGCTCACTACAGGGACTAAATCAGCCCCAGCATTTT.

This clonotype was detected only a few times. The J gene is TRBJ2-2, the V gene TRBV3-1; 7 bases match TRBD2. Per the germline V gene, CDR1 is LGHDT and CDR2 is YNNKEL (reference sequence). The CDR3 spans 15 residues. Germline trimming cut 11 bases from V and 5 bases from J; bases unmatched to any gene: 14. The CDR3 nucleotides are TGTGCCGCTAGATCCGGACTAGGAGGGACCGGGGAGCTGTTTTTT. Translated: CAARSGLGGTGELFF.

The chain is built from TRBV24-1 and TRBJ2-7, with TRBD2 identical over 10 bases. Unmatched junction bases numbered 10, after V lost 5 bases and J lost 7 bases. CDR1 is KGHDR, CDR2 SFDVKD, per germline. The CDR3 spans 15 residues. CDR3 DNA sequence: TGTGCCACCAGTGCCGTACTAGCGGGGAAGGAGGAGCAGTACTTC. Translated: CATSAVLAGKEEQYF.

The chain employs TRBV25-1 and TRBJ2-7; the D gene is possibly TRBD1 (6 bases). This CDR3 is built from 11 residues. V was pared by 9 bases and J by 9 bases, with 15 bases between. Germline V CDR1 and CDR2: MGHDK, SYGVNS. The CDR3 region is CARGTCTTQYF. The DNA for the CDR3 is TGTGCCAGGGGGACATGCACGACGCAGTACTTC.

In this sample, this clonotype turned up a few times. CDR3 coding DNA: TGTGCCAGCAGCTCCTTTATCATGAACACTGAAGCTTTCTTT. Translated, it gives CASSSFIMNTEAFF. The rearrangement joins TRBV13 to TRBJ1-1; D is unresolved. V lost 4 bases, J lost 0 bases, and 9 bases lay in between. This CDR3 spans 14 amino acids. The V gene's germline CDR1 is PRHDT and CDR2 FYEKMQ (reference sequence).

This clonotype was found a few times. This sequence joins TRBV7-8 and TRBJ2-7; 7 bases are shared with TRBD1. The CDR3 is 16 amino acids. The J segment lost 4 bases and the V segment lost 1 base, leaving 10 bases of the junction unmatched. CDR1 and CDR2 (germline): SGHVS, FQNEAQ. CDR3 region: CASSLEVRTGQYEQYF. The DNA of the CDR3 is TGTGCCAGCAGCTTAGAAGTGCGGACAGGCCAGTACGAGCAGTACTTC. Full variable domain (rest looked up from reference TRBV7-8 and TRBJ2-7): GAGVSQSPRYKVAKRGQDVALRCDPISGHVSLFWYQQALGQGPEFLTYFQNEAQLDKSGLPSDRFFAERPEGSVSTLKIQRTQQEDSAVYLCASSLEVRTGQYEQYFGPGTRLTVT.

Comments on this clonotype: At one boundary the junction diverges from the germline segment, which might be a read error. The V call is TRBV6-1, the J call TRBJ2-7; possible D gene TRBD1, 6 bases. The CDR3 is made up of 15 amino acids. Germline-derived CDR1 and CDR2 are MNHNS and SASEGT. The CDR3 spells CDSRRSGGDAYEQYF. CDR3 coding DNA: TGTGACAGCAGACGAAGTGGGGGCGACGCCTACGAGCAGTACTTC.

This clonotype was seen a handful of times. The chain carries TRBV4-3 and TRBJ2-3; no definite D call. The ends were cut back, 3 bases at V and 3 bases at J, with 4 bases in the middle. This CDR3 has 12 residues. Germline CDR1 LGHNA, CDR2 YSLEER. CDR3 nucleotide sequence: TGCGCCAGCAGCCATGATACAGATACGCAGTATTTT. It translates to CASSHDTDTQYF.

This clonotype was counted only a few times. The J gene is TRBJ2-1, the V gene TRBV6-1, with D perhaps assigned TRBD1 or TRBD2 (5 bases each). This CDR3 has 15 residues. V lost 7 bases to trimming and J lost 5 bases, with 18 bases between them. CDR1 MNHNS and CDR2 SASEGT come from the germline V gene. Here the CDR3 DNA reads TGTGCCAGCACTCTCCACCGGGGCGGACACAATGAGCAGTTCTTC. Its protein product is CASTLHRGGHNEQFF.

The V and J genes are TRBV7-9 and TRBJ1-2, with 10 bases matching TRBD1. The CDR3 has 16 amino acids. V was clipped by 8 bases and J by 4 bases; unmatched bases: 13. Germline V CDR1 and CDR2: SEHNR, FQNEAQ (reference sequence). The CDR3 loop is CASRGTGDGVPYGYTF. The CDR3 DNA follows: TGTGCCAGCCGAGGGACAGGGGATGGGGTTCCCTATGGCTACACCTTC.

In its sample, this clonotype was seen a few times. This CDR3 reads CASSLNLGGSRTDTQYF. The CDR3 DNA reads TGTGCCAGCAGTTTAAACCTGGGCGGGAGTCGGACAGATACGCAGTATTTT. The chain has TRBV12-3 or TRBV12-4 and TRBJ2-3; 7 bases align to TRBD2. The J segment lost 3 bases and the V segment lost 2 bases, leaving 11 bases of the junction unmatched. This CDR3 comprises 17 residues.

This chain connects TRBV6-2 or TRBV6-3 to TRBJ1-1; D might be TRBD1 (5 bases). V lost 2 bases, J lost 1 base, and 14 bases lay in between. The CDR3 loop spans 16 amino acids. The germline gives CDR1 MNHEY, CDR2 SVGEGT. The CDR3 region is CASSYKVGLSNTEAFF. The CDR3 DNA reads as TGTGCCAGCAGTTACAAGGTGGGACTTTCGAACACTGAAGCTTTCTTT.

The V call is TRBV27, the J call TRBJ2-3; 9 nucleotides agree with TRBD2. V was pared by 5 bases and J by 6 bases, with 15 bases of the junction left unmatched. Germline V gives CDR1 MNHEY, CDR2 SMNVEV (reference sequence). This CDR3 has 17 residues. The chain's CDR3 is CASSRSGRRGEMDTQYF. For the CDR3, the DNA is TGTGCCAGCAGTCGAAGCGGGAGGAGGGGGGAGATGGATACGCAGTATTTT.

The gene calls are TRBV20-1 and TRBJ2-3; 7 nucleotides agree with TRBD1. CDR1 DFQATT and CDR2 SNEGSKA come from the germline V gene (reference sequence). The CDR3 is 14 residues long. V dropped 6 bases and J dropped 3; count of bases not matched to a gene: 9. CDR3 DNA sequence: TGCAGTGCACCGACAGGGTTGGTAACAGATACGCAGTATTTT. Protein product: CSAPTGLVTDTQYF.

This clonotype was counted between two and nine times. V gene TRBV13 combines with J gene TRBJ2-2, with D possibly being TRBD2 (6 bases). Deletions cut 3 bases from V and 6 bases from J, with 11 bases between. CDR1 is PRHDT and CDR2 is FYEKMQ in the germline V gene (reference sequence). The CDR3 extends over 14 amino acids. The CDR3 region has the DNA TGTGCCAGCAGCTTCTCCGGGAGCGCCGGGGAGCTGTTTTTT. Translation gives CASSFSGSAGELFF.

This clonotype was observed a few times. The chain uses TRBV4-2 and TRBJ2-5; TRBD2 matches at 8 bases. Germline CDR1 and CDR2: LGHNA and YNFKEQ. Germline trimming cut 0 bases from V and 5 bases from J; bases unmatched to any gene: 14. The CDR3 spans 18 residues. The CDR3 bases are TGTGCCAGCAGCCAAGATATCGTCGGGGGGGCTAGGAAGGAGACCCAGTACTTC. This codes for CASSQDIVGGARKETQYF.